These 26 T cell receptor beta chains were all obtained from the same sample, sequenced in a study of early T cells in non-severe SARS-CoV-2 infection. Each CDR3 protein gets one entry after TCRdb re-called the 5' RACE reads with MiXCR. There are about 64,000 distinct CDR3 sequences in the sample; approximately 11% occur only once, and roughly 3% lies in the top ten. The sequencing here drew on whole blood, taken at baseline. These receptors were obtained from an adult who was a healthcare worker with PCR-confirmed SARS-CoV-2 infection or an uninfected control (not recorded which).

Only a few counts were recorded for this clonotype. V is TRBV2 and J is TRBJ1-1; possible D gene TRBD1, 6 bases. Germline V gene data show CDR1 as SNHLY and CDR2 as FYNNEI. V was trimmed by 8 bases and J by 8 bases, leaving 15 bases between them. The CDR3 covers 12 residues. In DNA form, the CDR3 reads TGTGCCAGCGGTTTCAGGACAGCAGAAGCTTTCTTT. Amino acid sequence: CASGFRTAEAFF.

V gene TRBV7-2 combines with J gene TRBJ2-2; D might be TRBD1 or TRBD2, each matching 6 bases. This CDR3 is built from 14 residues. CDR1 and CDR2 from the germline V gene are SGHTA and FQGNSA. The V end was cut by 3 bases, the J end by 6 bases, with 11 bases between. In DNA, the CDR3 is TGTGCCAGCAGCTTGAGGGGGGTCTCCGGGGAGCTGTTTTTT. Translating it yields CASSLRGVSGELFF. Variable domain in full (rest from reference TRBV7-2 and TRBJ2-2): GAGVSQSPSNKVTEKGKDVELRCDPISGHTALYWYRQSLGQGLEFLIYFQGNSAPDKSGLPSDRFSAERTGGSVSTLTIQRTQQEDSAVYLCASSLRGVSGELFFGEGSRLTVL.

The V call is TRBV29-1, the J call TRBJ1-1; 8 bases fit TRBD1. The germline V gene has CDR1 SQVTM and CDR2 ANQGSEA. The CDR3 is 12 amino acids. V lost 5 bases and J lost 6; bases outside the gene matches: 5. This CDR3 reads CSVHRGVAEAFF. The DNA of the CDR3 is TGCAGCGTTCACAGGGGGGTGGCTGAAGCTTTCTTT.

This clonotype showed up many times. This sequence joins TRBV12-3 or TRBV12-4 and TRBJ2-4, with TRBD1 as a possible D gene (6 bases). The CDR3 extends over 19 amino acids. The V gene lost 7 bases and the J gene lost 1 base, with 26 bases spanning the gap. The CDR3 sequence is CASNHLGNDRSRAKNIQYF. The CDR3 nucleotides read TGTGCCAGCAACCATCTAGGAAACGACAGGTCTCGGGCCAAAAACATTCAGTACTTC.

The chain is built from TRBV20-1 and TRBJ2-1; perhaps TRBD1 as D (6 bases). Trimming took 5 bases from V and 6 from J, leaving 11 bases between them. This CDR3 has 12 amino acids. In germline, CDR1 is DFQATT, CDR2 SNEGSKA (reference sequence). CDR3 bases: TGCAGTGCTGAAAAGGGGGTCAATGAGCAGTTCTTC. The encoded protein is CSAEKGVNEQFF.

The chain is built from TRBV5-4 and TRBJ1-1; D perhaps matches TRBD1 (6 bases). Trimming shortened V by 2 bases and J by 1 base, and 12 bases separated the two germline ends. Germline V lookup: CDR1 SGHNT, CDR2 YYREEE (reference sequence). The CDR3 is 15 amino acids. The CDR3 bases are TGTGCCAGCAGCTTAAGGGGGGGTCAGAACACTGAAGCTTTCTTT. Translated, it gives CASSLRGGQNTEAFF.

The chain has TRBV11-2 and TRBJ2-5; no reliable D call. Germline V gene data show CDR1 as SGHAT and CDR2 as FQNNGV. The CDR3 sequence is 14 residues long. Trimming removed 6 bases at V and 5 bases at J, with 16 bases between. The CDR3 DNA reads as TGTGCCAGCAGTGAGAGTCCCAACACGGAGACCCAGTACTTC. It yields the protein CASSESPNTETQYF.

This clonotype was recorded a few times. The genes are TRBV20-1 and TRBJ1-6; D not certain. The CDR3 totals 13 residues. Germline V lookup: CDR1 DFQATT, CDR2 SNEGSKA (reference sequence). V gave up 2 bases and J gave up 6 bases, with 8 bases separating them. Written as DNA, the CDR3 is TGCAGTGCTAGATATGGGCCTAATTCACCCCTCCACTTT. Its protein product is CSARYGPNSPLHF.

This clonotype was seen repeatedly, ten times or more. This chain links TRBV7-9 with TRBJ2-5; TRBD2 matches 8 bases. Germline lookup yields CDR1 SEHNR and CDR2 FQNEAQ (reference sequence). V gave up 5 bases and J gave up 4 bases; unmatched junction bases: 9. CDR3 size: 15 residues. CDR3 sequence (DNA): TGTGCCAGCAGCCCCGGGACTAGGAGGGCAGAGACCCAGTACTTC. Its protein is CASSPGTRRAETQYF.

This clonotype was detected ten times or more. V and J are TRBV7-2 and TRBJ1-2; 9 nucleotides align to TRBD1. J was trimmed by 7 bases and V by 5 bases; bases with no gene match: 11. The CDR3 length is 15 residues. Germline assignment: CDR1 SGHTA and CDR2 FQGNSA. This chain's CDR3 is CASSPRGGQGFGYTF. The DNA of the CDR3 is TGTGCCAGCAGCCCCCGGGGCGGACAGGGGTTTGGCTACACCTTC. The full variable domain, its missing parts supplied by reference TRBV7-2 and TRBJ1-2, is GAGVSQSPSNKVTEKGKDVELRCDPISGHTALYWYRQSLGQGLEFLIYFQGNSAPDKSGLPSDRFSAERTGGSVSTLTIQRTQQEDSAVYLCASSPRGGQGFGYTFGSGTRLTVV.

This clonotype was observed at least ten times. The chain recombines TRBV9 with TRBJ1-2; D ambiguous. Trimming shortened V by 0 bases and J by 4 bases, and 19 bases separated the two germline ends. The CDR3 extends over 17 amino acids. CDR1 and CDR2 from the germline V gene are SGDLS and YYNGEE. The CDR3 nucleotides read TGTGCCAGCAGCGTAGGCGGGAACCAGGATCTAATCTATGGCTACACCTTC. It encodes CASSVGGNQDLIYGYTF.

This sequence joins TRBV19 and TRBJ2-5, with D unresolved. CDR1 is LNHDA and CDR2 is SQIVND in the germline V gene (reference sequence). The V gene lost 3 bases and the J gene lost 0 bases, with 8 bases spanning the gap. The CDR3 runs 14 residues. CDR3 in amino acids: CASSIILDQETQYF. The CDR3 nucleotides are TGTGCCAGTAGTATTATCCTTGACCAAGAGACCCAGTACTTC.

This clonotype has a handful of counts. V gene TRBV30 combines with J gene TRBJ1-1; D remains ambiguous. Germline V gives CDR1 GTSNPN, CDR2 SVGIG (reference sequence). The CDR3 has 14 amino acids. Trimming pared 8 bases from V and 5 bases from J, leaving 21 bases between. CDR3 sequence: CARLSGPLGTEAFF. CDR3 DNA sequence: TGTGCCCGCCTCTCCGGCCCCCTCGGGACTGAAGCTTTCTTT.

The sample holds a few counts of this clonotype. The genes are TRBV18 and TRBJ2-1; D is perhaps TRBD1 or TRBD2 (7 bases each). Germline CDR1 reads KGHSH; CDR2 reads LQKENI. V shed 1 base and J shed 8 bases, with 18 bases lying between them. The CDR3 has 16 amino acids. In DNA, the CDR3 is TGTGCCAGCTCACCACAGGCGCTACAGGGGAGGGATGAGCAGTTCTTC. This gives the protein CASSPQALQGRDEQFF.

The sample holds a few counts of this clonotype. This chain links TRBV29-1 with TRBJ1-1; unclear D gene. The CDR3 is made up of 14 amino acids. Germline lookup yields CDR1 SQVTM and CDR2 ANQGSEA. Between the trimmed V and J ends, which lost 5 bases and 3 bases, there was a span of 16 bases. As DNA, the CDR3 is TGCAGCGTTCAAACCGGCAATGTGGACACTGAAGCTTTCTTT. Protein sequence: CSVQTGNVDTEAFF.

V and J are TRBV20-1 and TRBJ2-4; D gene ambiguous. Per germline, CDR1 DFQATT and CDR2 SNEGSKA (reference sequence). CDR3 length: 14 residues. Trimming pared 4 bases from V and 0 bases from J, leaving 10 bases between. In nucleotides, the CDR3 is TGCAGTGCTACAGGCCTCCTAGCCAAAAACATTCAGTACTTC. Translation: CSATGLLAKNIQYF.

This clonotype was seen a few times. J is TRBJ2-1 and V is TRBV11-2; 11 bases are shared with TRBD2. The CDR3 contains 15 residues. Germline V gene sequence: CDR1 SGHAT, CDR2 FQNNGV. Trimming cost V 1 base and J 9 bases; bases outside gene matches: 5. CDR3 sequence reads: CASSLVTSGVREQFF. In DNA, the CDR3 is TGTGCCAGCAGCTTAGTGACTAGCGGGGTGCGTGAGCAGTTCTTC.

V is TRBV5-1 and J is TRBJ2-7; 14 positions match TRBD2. Germline V CDR1 and CDR2: SGHRS, YFSETQ. After removal of 1 base from V and 3 bases from J, the junction contained 6 bases not matched to a gene. The CDR3 is 17 amino acids. The CDR3 bases are TGCGCCAGCAGCTTGCGGACTAGCGGGGGGCCGGACTACGAGCAGTACTTC. Translated, it gives CASSLRTSGGPDYEQYF.

This chain uses TRBV20-1 with TRBJ2-5; D is uncertain. Germline CDR1 is DFQATT and CDR2 is SNEGSKA (reference sequence). CDR3 length: 15 residues. V was trimmed by 3 bases and J by 1 base, leaving 15 bases between them. DNA of the CDR3: TGCAGTGCTAGTCCCTACTTGGTTTTCCAAGAGACCCAGTACTTC. It encodes CSASPYLVFQETQYF.

The table lists this clonotype with many counts. The chain employs TRBV12-3 or TRBV12-4 and TRBJ1-1; tentatively, D is TRBD1 (5 bases). CDR3 length: 13 amino acids. V was cut by 4 bases and J by 0 bases, with 6 bases left in between. The CDR3 spells CASSSTVNTEAFF. The CDR3 nucleotides are TGTGCCAGCAGTTCGACAGTGAACACTGAAGCTTTCTTT.

This clonotype was counted at least ten times. This chain connects TRBV2 to TRBJ1-1, with D maybe TRBD1 (5 bases). Germline V gene sequence: CDR1 SNHLY, CDR2 FYNNEI. The CDR3 covers 15 residues. V lost 4 bases to trimming and J lost 5 bases, with 17 bases between them. CDR3 sequence: CASSAPAGGGTEAFF. The CDR3 coding sequence is TGTGCCAGCAGTGCCCCGGCGGGGGGAGGAACTGAAGCTTTCTTT.

This clonotype was detected a few times. The gene calls are TRBV7-8 and TRBJ2-5; 7 positions match TRBD2. With V trimmed by 0 bases and J by 5 bases, 6 bases remained unmatched. The V gene's germline CDR1 is SGHVS and CDR2 FQNEAQ. The CDR3 extends over 15 amino acids. In DNA form, the CDR3 reads TGTGCCAGCAGCTTAGCCAGACTAGCCCCCGAGACCCAGTACTTC. This encodes CASSLARLAPETQYF.

V is TRBV7-9 and J is TRBJ1-1; no reliable D call. Per the germline V gene, CDR1 is SEHNR and CDR2 is FQNEAQ (reference sequence). V was clipped by 5 bases and J by 1 base, with 14 bases between them. This CDR3 is 15 amino acids long. The CDR3 DNA reads TGTGCCAGCAGCGGAAGATGGCCAGCGAACACTGAAGCTTTCTTT. It is translated as CASSGRWPANTEAFF.

CDR3: CASSESGFHNSPLHF. In DNA form, the CDR3 reads TGCGCCAGCAGTGAGTCGGGGTTCCATAATTCACCCCTCCACTTT. The J gene is TRBJ1-6, the V gene TRBV10-2; no definite D call. V was trimmed by 0 bases and J by 5 bases, leaving 8 bases between them. The CDR3 spans 15 residues. CDR1 and CDR2 from the germline V gene are WSHSY and SAAADI.

V is TRBV20-1 and J is TRBJ1-4; maybe TRBD1 (6 bases). Trimming left V 0 bases short and J 5 bases short, with 13 bases between. There are 15 residues in the CDR3. Germline CDR1 is DFQATT and CDR2 is SNEGSKA (reference sequence). The CDR3 bases are TGCAGTGCTAGAGATCTAACAGGGCCAAATGAAAAACTGTTTTTT. It specifies CSARDLTGPNEKLFF.

This clonotype was counted many times. The chain links TRBV6-2 or TRBV6-3 to TRBJ2-1; D is unclear. Trimming pared 2 bases from V and 9 bases from J, leaving 11 bases between. CDR3 length: 13 amino acids. CDR1 MNHEY and CDR2 SVGEGT come from the germline V gene. This chain's CDR3 is CASSYGIQTEQFF. The DNA of the CDR3 is TGTGCCAGCAGTTACGGGATTCAAACTGAGCAGTTCTTC.